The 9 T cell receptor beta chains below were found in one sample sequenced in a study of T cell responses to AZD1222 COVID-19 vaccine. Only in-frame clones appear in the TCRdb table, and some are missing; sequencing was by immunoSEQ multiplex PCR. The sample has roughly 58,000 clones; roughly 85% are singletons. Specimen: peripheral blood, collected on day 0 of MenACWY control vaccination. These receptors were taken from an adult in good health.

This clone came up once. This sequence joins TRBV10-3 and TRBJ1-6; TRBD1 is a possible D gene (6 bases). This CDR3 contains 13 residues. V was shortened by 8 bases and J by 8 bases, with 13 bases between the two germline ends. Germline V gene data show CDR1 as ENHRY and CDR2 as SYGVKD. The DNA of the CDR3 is TGTGCCATCCGGGGGGCTAACCATTCACCCCTCCACTTT. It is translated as CAIRGANHSPLHF.

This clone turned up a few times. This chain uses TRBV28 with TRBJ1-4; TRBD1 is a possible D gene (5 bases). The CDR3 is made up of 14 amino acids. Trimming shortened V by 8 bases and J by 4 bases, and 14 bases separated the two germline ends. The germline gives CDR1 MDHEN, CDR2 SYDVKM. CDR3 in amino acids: CASSRGGSNEKLFF. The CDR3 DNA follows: TGTGCCAGCTCCCGGGGGGGGAGTAATGAAAAACTGTTTTTT.

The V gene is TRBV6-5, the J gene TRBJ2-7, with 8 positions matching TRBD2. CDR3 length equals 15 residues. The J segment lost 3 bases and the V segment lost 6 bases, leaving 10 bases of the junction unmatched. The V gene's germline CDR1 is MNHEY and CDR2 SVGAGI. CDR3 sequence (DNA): TGTGCCAGCAGGGACTCGCTGAGCGGGAGCTACGAGCAGTACTTC. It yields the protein CASRDSLSGSYEQYF.

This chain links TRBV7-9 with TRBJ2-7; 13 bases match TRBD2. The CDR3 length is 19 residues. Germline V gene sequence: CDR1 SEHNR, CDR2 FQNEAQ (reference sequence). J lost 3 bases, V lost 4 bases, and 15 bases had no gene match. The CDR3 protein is CASSSVGGGTSGNHYEQYF. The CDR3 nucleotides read TGTGCCAGCAGCTCCGTTGGGGGGGGGACTAGCGGGAACCACTACGAGCAGTACTTC.

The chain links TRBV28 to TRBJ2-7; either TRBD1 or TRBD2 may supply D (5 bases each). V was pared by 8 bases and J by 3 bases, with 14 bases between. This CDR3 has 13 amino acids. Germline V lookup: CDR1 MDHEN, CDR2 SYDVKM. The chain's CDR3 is CASWERGSYEQYF. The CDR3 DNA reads TGTGCCAGCTGGGAGAGGGGCAGCTACGAGCAGTACTTC.

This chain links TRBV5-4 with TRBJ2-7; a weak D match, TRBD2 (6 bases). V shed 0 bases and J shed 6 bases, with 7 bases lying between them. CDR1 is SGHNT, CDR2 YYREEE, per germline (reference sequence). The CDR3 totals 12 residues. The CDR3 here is CASSLVGGEQYF. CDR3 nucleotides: TGTGCCAGCAGCTTGGTGGGGGGCGAGCAGTACTTC.

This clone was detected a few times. The CDR3 spells CASSQSGWSADEQYF. The CDR3, as DNA: TGCGCCAGCAGCCAATCGGGTTGGTCGGCAGACGAGCAGTACTTC. The chain links TRBV4-1 to TRBJ2-7; D call uncertain. The CDR3 has 15 amino acids. Per germline, CDR1 MGHRA and CDR2 YSYEKL. Trimming took off 2 bases at V and 5 bases at J, with 16 bases between the two ends.

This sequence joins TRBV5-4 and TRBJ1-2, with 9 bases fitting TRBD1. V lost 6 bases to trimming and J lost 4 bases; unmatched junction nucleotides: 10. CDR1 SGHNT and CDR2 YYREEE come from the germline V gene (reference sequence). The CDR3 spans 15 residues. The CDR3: CASTAPGQGIYGYTF. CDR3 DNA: TGTGCCAGCACCGCACCGGGACAGGGCATCTATGGCTACACCTTC.

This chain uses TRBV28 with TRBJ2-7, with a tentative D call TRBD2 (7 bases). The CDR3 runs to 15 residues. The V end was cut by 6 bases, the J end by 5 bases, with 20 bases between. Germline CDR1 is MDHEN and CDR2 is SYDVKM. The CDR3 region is CASRSGGRETHEQYF. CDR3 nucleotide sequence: TGTGCCAGCAGGAGTGGGGGGCGGGAGACGCACGAGCAGTACTTC. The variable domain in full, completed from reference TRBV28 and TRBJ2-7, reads DVKVTQSSRYLVKRTGEKVFLECVQDMDHENMFWYRQDPGLGLRLIYFSYDVKMKEKGDIPEGYSVSREKKERFSLILESASTNQTSMYLCASRSGGRETHEQYFGPGTRLTVT.